The clone carrying this TCR beta chain was seen at least ten times. Its antigen is unidentified. The template was RNA from unsorted bulk tissue. These data are taken from a study of tumor and adjacent non-tumor tissue in lung cancer. About the study: Histology: eleven to twelve adenocarcinoma, a couple of squamous cell carcinoma, 1 small cell lung cancer. Patients were aged roughly 31 to 76, fewer than twelve men and 5 women, stage I to III. Overall study results and limits: Normal lung showed higher cumulative top 100 clone frequency than tumor. TCR diversity was significantly greater in tumor than normal lung tissue.

The germline V and J ends were trimmed by 8 bases and 7 bases, with 21 bases remaining between them. CDR1 is SEHNR and CDR2 is FQNEAQ in the germline V gene (reference sequence). There are 14 residues in the CDR3. TCRbeta libraries were built with three rounds of nested PCR, modified from ARM-PCR. Via MiXCR, TCRdb re-called the multiplex PCR reads, giving one row per CDR3 protein. The data contain about 93,000 distinct CDR3 sequences, approximately 65% of them singletons. The specimen was lung tumor tissue. This sequence originates from a man between 60 and 75 years old with non-small cell lung cancer. V is TRBV7-9 and J is TRBJ2-7; the D gene is possibly TRBD1 (6 bases). This CDR3 reads CASSLAGASGEQYF. Written as DNA, the CDR3 is TGTGCCAGCTCCCTAGCAGGGGCCAGTGGAGAGCAGTACTTC.